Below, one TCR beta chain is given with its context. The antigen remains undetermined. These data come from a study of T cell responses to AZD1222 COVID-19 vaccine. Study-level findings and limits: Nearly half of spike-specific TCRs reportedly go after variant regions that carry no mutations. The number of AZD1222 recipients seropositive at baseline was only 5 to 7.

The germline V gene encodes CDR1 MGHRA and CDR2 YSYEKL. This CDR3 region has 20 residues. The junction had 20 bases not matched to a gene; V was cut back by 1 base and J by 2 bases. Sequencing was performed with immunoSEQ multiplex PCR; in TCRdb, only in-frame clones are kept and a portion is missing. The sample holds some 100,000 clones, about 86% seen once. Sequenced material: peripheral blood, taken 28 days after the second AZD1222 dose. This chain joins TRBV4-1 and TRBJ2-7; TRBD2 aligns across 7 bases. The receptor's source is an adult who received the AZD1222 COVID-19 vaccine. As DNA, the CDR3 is TGCGCCAGCAGCCAAGCTTATCGGTCTAGCGGTAGAAGGAAGCCCTACGAGCAGTACTTC. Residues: CASSQAYRSSGRRKPYEQYF.